Following are 29 T cell receptor beta chains from one sample sequenced in a study of cytomegalovirus exposure and HLA in healthy donors. The primer mix had 60 Vbeta and 13 Jbeta primers. Here immunoSEQ multiplex PCR was the method, and the copy in TCRdb shows in-frame clones only, minus some. In the table there are more than 95,000 clones, 76% of which are singletons. Material for sequencing was PBMCs. All receptors derive from a young woman in good health and CMV-seropositive.

The CDR3 loop is CASSLGVGTNYEQYF. The CDR3 coding sequence is TGTGCCAGCAGCTTAGGGGTCGGGACTAACTACGAGCAGTACTTC. The chain recombines TRBV7-7 with TRBJ2-7; 7 bases line up with TRBD2. V was pared by 1 base and J by 3 bases, with 6 bases of the junction left unmatched. The CDR3 totals 15 residues. Per the germline V gene, CDR1 is SSHAT and CDR2 is FNYEAQ (reference sequence).

This sequence joins TRBV11-2 and TRBJ1-5; D is unclear. V gave up 2 bases and J gave up 13 bases, with 15 bases separating them. This CDR3 contains 13 residues. CDR1 and CDR2 (germline): SGHAT, FQNNGV. CDR3 nucleotide sequence: TGTGCCAGCAGCTTATCCGATACGGGATTACAGCATTTT. This encodes CASSLSDTGLQHF.

This clone was found a few times. This chain uses TRBV18 with TRBJ1-1; 7 bases match TRBD1. The germline CDR1 and CDR2 sequences are KGHSH and LQKENI. The V gene end was trimmed by 3 bases and the J gene end by 1 base; junction bases not matched to a gene: 8. This CDR3 is built from 16 residues. The CDR3 DNA follows: TGTGCCAGCTCACCCCCAGGGGGGCCAAAGAACACTGAAGCTTTCTTT. This codes for CASSPPGGPKNTEAFF.

This clone was detected a few times. V gene TRBV9 combines with J gene TRBJ2-2; tentatively, D is TRBD1 (5 bases). The CDR3 contains 13 residues. With 3 bases removed from V and 5 bases from J, the gap between germline ends came to 8 bases. Germline V lookup: CDR1 SGDLS, CDR2 YYNGEE. The CDR3 here is CASSAPGTGELFF. CDR3 DNA: TGTGCCAGCAGCGCCCCAGGGACCGGGGAGCTGTTTTTT.

The chain has TRBV21-1 and TRBJ2-7; TRBD2, the table's D call, lacks a check against the DNA. TRBV21-1 has pseudogene status. This CDR3 is 15 amino acids long. The CDR3 DNA follows: TGTGCCAGCAGCAAACGGCGGGAGATAACCTACGAGCAGTACTTC. Amino acids: CASSKRREITYEQYF.

This chain links TRBV2 with TRBJ2-7, with 12 bases identical to TRBD1. J lost 2 bases, V lost 5 bases, and 4 bases had no gene match. This CDR3 contains 15 residues. Germline assignment: CDR1 SNHLY and CDR2 FYNNEI. This chain's CDR3 is CASSSGTGGPYEQYF. CDR3 nucleotides: TGTGCCAGCAGTTCCGGGACAGGGGGCCCCTACGAGCAGTACTTC.

V usage is TRBV25-1 and J usage is TRBJ2-7, with 9 nucleotides matching TRBD2. There are 16 residues in the CDR3. From germline, CDR1 is MGHDK and CDR2 SYGVNS. The trim removed 8 bases at V and 1 base at J, leaving 12 bases unmatched. CDR3: CASAVMGLAGSYEQYF. CDR3 DNA sequence: TGTGCCAGCGCCGTCATGGGGCTAGCGGGATCCTACGAGCAGTACTTC.

The chain links TRBV10-3 to TRBJ1-1, with 11 bases that match TRBD1. The J segment lost 2 bases and the V segment lost 3 bases, leaving 8 bases of the junction unmatched. Germline V gene sequence: CDR1 ENHRY, CDR2 SYGVKD. The CDR3 extends over 17 amino acids. The CDR3 sequence: CAISEQGQGGPNTEAFF. The CDR3 nucleotides read TGTGCCATCAGTGAACAGGGACAGGGGGGCCCAAACACTGAAGCTTTCTTT.

V gene TRBV10-2 combines with J gene TRBJ1-5; D unresolved. V lost 6 bases, J lost 3 bases, and 12 bases lay in between. CDR3 length: 14 residues. In germline, CDR1 is WSHSY, CDR2 SAAADI. The CDR3 nucleotides read TGCGCCAGCAGCACAGATCCCGACAATCAGCCCCAGCATTTT. Amino acid sequence: CASSTDPDNQPQHF.

This clone was observed a handful of times. The rearrangement links TRBV9 to TRBJ1-5; 7 bases are a match to TRBD1. The CDR3 has 15 amino acids. CDR1 is SGDLS and CDR2 is YYNGEE in the germline V gene. V was clipped by 4 bases and J by 7 bases; unmatched bases: 11. The CDR3 loop reads CASSLGQSFGQPQHF. The DNA of the CDR3 is TGTGCCAGCAGCCTGGGACAGTCCTTCGGGCAGCCCCAGCATTTT.

This chain links TRBV27 with TRBJ2-7; TRBD1 matches at 11 bases. CDR3 size: 15 residues. V dropped 4 bases and J dropped 3; count of bases not matched to a gene: 5. Looked up from germline, CDR1 is MNHEY and CDR2 is SMNVEV (reference sequence). The DNA of the CDR3 is TGTGCCAGCAGTTCCTCCGGGACAGGGGGCTACGAGCAGTACTTC. Protein: CASSSSGTGGYEQYF.

The chain uses TRBV11-2 and TRBJ1-3; TRBD1 might be the D (6 bases). Germline V lookup: CDR1 SGHAT, CDR2 FQNNGV. V lost 2 bases, J lost 2 bases, and 10 bases lay in between. The CDR3 spans 15 residues. DNA for the CDR3: TGTGCCAGCAGCTTAACAGGGCCCCCTGGAAACACCATATATTTT. This translates into CASSLTGPPGNTIYF. The full variable domain, rest sourced from reference TRBV11-2 and TRBJ1-3, is EAGVAQSPRYKIIEKRQSVAFWCNPISGHATLYWYQQILGQGPKLLIQFQNNGVVDDSQLPKDRFSAERLKGVDSTLKIQPAKLEDSAVYLCASSLTGPPGNTIYFGEGSWLTVV.

The V gene is TRBV7-8, the J gene TRBJ2-7; possibly TRBD1 for D (6 bases). Trimming pared 6 bases from V and 6 bases from J, leaving 15 bases between. Germline lookup yields CDR1 SGHVS and CDR2 FQNEAQ. There are 13 residues in the CDR3. The CDR3 DNA is TGTGCCAGCAGAGAAACAGGGTTTGCCGAGCAGTACTTC. It codes for CASRETGFAEQYF.

The chain carries TRBV7-3 and TRBJ2-3; 10 nucleotides agree with TRBD2. V lost 0 bases and J lost 4; bases outside the gene matches: 4. This CDR3 region has 16 residues. Per germline, CDR1 SGHTA and CDR2 FQGTGA. The CDR3 protein is CASSLTSGRSPDTQYF. The CDR3 DNA reads as TGTGCCAGCAGCTTAACTAGCGGGAGGTCCCCAGATACGCAGTATTTT.

The V and J genes are TRBV5-1 and TRBJ1-1; TRBD1 is a possible D gene (5 bases). Per germline, CDR1 SGHRS and CDR2 YFSETQ. Trimming pared 4 bases from V and 0 bases from J, leaving 25 bases between. The CDR3 runs 19 residues. CDR3: CASSTWWNFEDIMNTEAFF. The CDR3 coding sequence is TGCGCCAGCAGCACTTGGTGGAATTTCGAGGACATTATGAACACTGAAGCTTTCTTT.

This chain uses TRBV10-3 with TRBJ1-1; 8 nucleotides align to TRBD1. V was pared by 2 bases and J by 1 base, with 3 bases of the junction left unmatched. Germline CDR1 reads ENHRY; CDR2 reads SYGVKD. This CDR3 spans 15 amino acids. The CDR3 loop reads CAISEEGTGNTEAFF. CDR3 coding DNA: TGTGCCATCAGTGAGGAGGGGACAGGGAACACTGAAGCTTTCTTT.

The gene calls are TRBV4-2 and TRBJ2-7, with D perhaps matching TRBD1 (5 bases). The CDR3 covers 13 residues. CDR1 is LGHNA, CDR2 YNFKEQ, per germline. V was shortened by 0 bases and J by 2 bases, with 5 bases between the two germline ends. The CDR3 DNA reads TGTGCCAGCAGCCAAGACAGGGCCTACGAGCAGTACTTC. It encodes CASSQDRAYEQYF.

The chain has TRBV23-1 and TRBJ2-7, with D possibly matching TRBD2 (5 bases). TRBV23-1 carries the ORF label, with uncertain function. The CDR3 covers 13 residues. Trimming took off 0 bases at V and 4 bases at J, with 7 bases between the two ends. The CDR3 sequence is CASSQSSGYEQYF. The DNA of the CDR3 is TGCGCCAGCAGTCAATCGAGCGGATACGAGCAGTACTTC.

This clone was seen more than once but under ten times. The J gene is TRBJ1-1, the V gene TRBV7-6; no firm D call. V lost 5 bases, J lost 7 bases, and 14 bases lay in between. CDR1 is SGHVS, CDR2 FNYEAQ, per germline. The CDR3 is 13 residues long. For the CDR3, the DNA is TGTGCCAGCAGCCCATTTGCGGGGAGTGAAGCTTTCTTT. Translation: CASSPFAGSEAFF.

This clone was seen a few times. The rearrangement joins TRBV5-1 to TRBJ2-3; TRBD2 aligns across 12 bases. Trimming removed 1 base from V and 4 bases from J; junction bases left unmatched: 7. The CDR3 loop spans 17 amino acids. The germline V gene has CDR1 SGHRS and CDR2 YFSETQ. The CDR3 DNA reads as TGCGCCAGCAGCTTGCGGGCTAGCGGGGGGGACCCAGATACGCAGTATTTT. Its protein is CASSLRASGGDPDTQYF.

V is TRBV7-2 and J is TRBJ2-1; TRBD2 might be the D (6 bases). The ends were cut back, 1 base at V and 1 base at J, with 8 bases in the middle. Germline CDR1 is SGHTA and CDR2 is FQGNSA. This CDR3 is 15 amino acids long. CDR3: CASSLGLGSYNEQFF. CDR3 sequence (DNA): TGTGCCAGCAGCTTAGGACTAGGGTCCTACAATGAGCAGTTCTTC.

Here the CDR3 DNA reads TGTGCCAGCAGCAAAGTGGGGGGCAGGGGGAGTTCCTATAATTCACCCCTCCACTTT. Encoded protein: CASSKVGGRGSSYNSPLHF. The J gene is TRBJ1-6, the V gene TRBV21-1; the table's D call of TRBD1 was not tested on the DNA. TRBV21-1 is a known pseudogene. This CDR3 contains 19 residues.

In its sample, this clone was seen a few times. The chain has TRBV30 and TRBJ2-7; possible D gene TRBD1, 6 bases. The V end was cut by 2 bases, the J end by 0 bases, with 8 bases between. Germline values: CDR1 GTSNPN, CDR2 SVGIG (reference sequence). This CDR3 contains 13 residues. CDR3 sequence: CAWSQDSSYEQYF. CDR3 nucleotides: TGTGCCTGGAGTCAGGACAGCTCCTACGAGCAGTACTTC.

The J gene is TRBJ2-7, the V gene TRBV4-1; D perhaps matches TRBD1 (6 bases). V shed 5 bases and J shed 6 bases, with 20 bases lying between them. The CDR3 is 15 amino acids. Germline lookup yields CDR1 MGHRA and CDR2 YSYEKL. The CDR3 region is CASSGDRLTAREQYF. Written as DNA, the CDR3 is TGCGCCAGCAGCGGCGACAGGCTGACGGCCCGCGAGCAGTACTTC.

This clone is a singleton in its sample. V and J are TRBV12-5 and TRBJ1-1, with 10 bases fitting TRBD1. Trimming cost V 5 bases and J 3 bases; bases outside gene matches: 9. The CDR3 spans 16 residues. Per germline, CDR1 LGHNT and CDR2 FRNRAP. The DNA for the CDR3 is TGTGCTAGTGGTGGGGACAGGGGTAATTGGGACACTGAAGCTTTCTTT. Translated: CASGGDRGNWDTEAFF.

This clone has a handful of counts. V and J are TRBV11-1 and TRBJ2-1, with 9 bases that match TRBD1. The V gene's germline CDR1 is SGHAT and CDR2 FQDESV (reference sequence). V was pared by 2 bases and J by 8 bases, with 16 bases of the junction left unmatched. CDR3 length: 18 amino acids. This CDR3 is CASSLLIGTGQGHYEQFF. CDR3 DNA sequence: TGTGCCAGCAGCTTACTAATCGGGACGGGACAGGGACATTATGAGCAGTTCTTC.

The rearrangement uses TRBV5-6 and TRBJ2-7; 8 positions match TRBD1. The CDR3 sequence is 16 residues long. V gave up 4 bases and J gave up 7 bases; unmatched junction bases: 16. The germline CDR1 and CDR2 sequences are SGHDT and YYEEEE. CDR3 region: CASSLRRTGNFEEQYF. The CDR3 DNA sequence: TGTGCCAGCAGCCTCCGTCGGACAGGGAACTTCGAGGAGCAGTACTTC. The full variable domain, with the rest looked up from reference TRBV5-6 and TRBJ2-7, is DAGVTQSPTHLIKTRGQQVTLRCSPKSGHDTVSWYQQALGQGPQFIFQYYEEEERQRGNFPDRFSGHQFPNYSSELNVNALLLGDSALYLCASSLRRTGNFEEQYFGPGTRLTVT.

V is TRBV5-6 and J is TRBJ2-7, with D perhaps matching TRBD1 (6 bases). Germline CDR1 and CDR2: SGHDT and YYEEEE. CDR3 length: 13 amino acids. Trimming took 4 bases from V and 2 from J, leaving 10 bases between them. CDR3 sequence reads: CASSPTGPYEQYF. Written as DNA, the CDR3 is TGTGCCAGCAGCCCGACAGGACCCTACGAGCAGTACTTC.

The chain is built from TRBV10-3 and TRBJ2-1; 10 bases align to TRBD2. Germline V gene lookup returns CDR1 ENHRY and CDR2 SYGVKD. CDR3 size: 15 residues. With V trimmed by 3 bases and J by 6 bases, 5 bases remained unmatched. In nucleotides, the CDR3 is TGTGCCATCAGTGACCGGGTAGCGGGAGGCAATGAGCAGTTCTTC. It yields the protein CAISDRVAGGNEQFF.